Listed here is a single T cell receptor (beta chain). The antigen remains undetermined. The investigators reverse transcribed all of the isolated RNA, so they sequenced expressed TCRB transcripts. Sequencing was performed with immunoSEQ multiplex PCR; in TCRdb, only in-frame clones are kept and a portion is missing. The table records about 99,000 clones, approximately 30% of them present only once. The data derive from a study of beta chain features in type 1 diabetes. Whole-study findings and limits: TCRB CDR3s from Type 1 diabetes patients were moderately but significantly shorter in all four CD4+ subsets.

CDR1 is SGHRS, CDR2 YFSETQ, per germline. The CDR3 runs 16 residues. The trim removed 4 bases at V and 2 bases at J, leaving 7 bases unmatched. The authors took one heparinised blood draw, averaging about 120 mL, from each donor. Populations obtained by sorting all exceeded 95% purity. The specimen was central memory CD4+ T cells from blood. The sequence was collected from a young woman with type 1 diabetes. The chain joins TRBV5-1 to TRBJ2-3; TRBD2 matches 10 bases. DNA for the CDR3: TGCGCCAGCAGCGAGGGAAGCGGGAGGGCCACAGATACGCAGTATTTT. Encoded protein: CASSEGSGRATDTQYF.